The entry below gives a single T cell receptor (beta chain) sequence along with its context. Its antigen remains unidentified. Repertoires were generated with immunoSEQ multiplex PCR, while TCRdb's copy carries only in-frame clones and drops some. Of roughly 13,000 clones in the sample, about four fifths are singletons; the top ten hold about 0.89%. Noted time point: cycle 4 day 1 (C4D1), after 5 to 7 weeks of nivolumab. All the patients suffered relapse after autologous stem cell transplantation, and brentuximab vedotin exposure differed. Purification of CD4+ T cells from thawed PBMCs was performed via magnetic negative selection. Germline CDR1 is SGHTA and CDR2 is FQGNSA. The junction had 9 bases not matched to a gene; V was cut back by 5 bases and J by 3 bases. This CDR3 comprises 15 residues. This sample was taken from a study of PD-1 blockade in classical Hodgkin lymphoma. Overall study results and limits: Lower baseline TCR diversity was reported for newly diagnosed patients than for healthy donors. With CD4+ cells, TCR diversity rose significantly by C4D1, but not with CD8+ cells.

The origin of this receptor is a human donor with classical Hodgkin lymphoma. This sequence joins TRBV7-2 and TRBJ2-7, with TRBD2 identical over 8 bases. The source was CD4+ T cells from blood, collected before the fourth cycle of nivolumab. DNA of the CDR3: TGTGCCAGCAGCCTCCAGGGGACTAGTATCTACGAGCAGTACTTC. This sequence encodes CASSLQGTSIYEQYF.